This T cell receptor (beta chain) appears in the sequencing data of a study of blood T cell repertoires in COVID-19. Looking at the study overall: Sites in the United States, Italy and Spain provided acute and convalescent COVID-19 samples. The cDNA or gDNA used as material had been derived from T cells, B-cell-depleted T cells, or PBMCs.

Repertoires were generated with immunoSEQ multiplex PCR, while TCRdb's copy carries only in-frame clones and drops some. The sample holds just over 65,000 clones, about 90% seen once. CDR1 PRHDT and CDR2 FYEKMQ come from the germline V gene (reference sequence). The V end lost 4 bases, the J end lost 8 bases, and 8 bases lay between the germline ends. This CDR3 region has 12 residues. Sequenced sample: peripheral blood. The chain uses TRBV13 and TRBJ1-4; no clear D gene. The origin of this receptor is a man aged 55-75 years with acute or convalescent COVID-19. In nucleotides, the CDR3 is TGTGCCAGCAGCTCCGGAGACGAAAAACTGTTTTTT. Its translation: CASSSGDEKLFF.